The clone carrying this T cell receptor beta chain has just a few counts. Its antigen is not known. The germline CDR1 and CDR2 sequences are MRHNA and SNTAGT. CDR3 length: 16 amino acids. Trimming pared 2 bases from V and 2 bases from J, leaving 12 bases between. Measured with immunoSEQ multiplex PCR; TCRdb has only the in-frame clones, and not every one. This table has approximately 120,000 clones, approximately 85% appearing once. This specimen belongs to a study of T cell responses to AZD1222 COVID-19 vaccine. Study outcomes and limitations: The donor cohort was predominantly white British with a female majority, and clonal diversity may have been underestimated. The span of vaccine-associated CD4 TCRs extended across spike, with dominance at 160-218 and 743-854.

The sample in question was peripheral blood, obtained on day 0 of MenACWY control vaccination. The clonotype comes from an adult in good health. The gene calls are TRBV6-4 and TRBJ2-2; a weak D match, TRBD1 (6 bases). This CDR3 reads CASSDPDRHNTGELFF. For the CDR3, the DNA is TGTGCCAGCAGTGACCCGGACAGACACAACACCGGGGAGCTGTTTTTT.